These T cell receptor beta chains were read from a single sample in a study of cytomegalovirus exposure and HLA in healthy donors. Clones were read by immunoSEQ multiplex PCR, and TCRdb kept only the in-frame ones, dropping some. The sample comprises roughly 68,000 clones, under 85% of which are singletons, and approximately 5.4% rests with the top ten. Sequenced sample: PBMCs. The receptors stem from a male donor in good health and CMV-seropositive. Both conserved end residues are trimmed from each CDR3. The D gene is left open where the match is weak.

CDR3 protein | D gene | J gene | V gene
ASSVPILSHRDRGRGDTEAF | TRBD1 | TRBJ1-1 | TRBV2
ASSQVPGGNQPQH | NA | TRBJ1-5 | TRBV4-1
ASSQDAAGVKGNQPQH | NA | TRBJ1-5 | TRBV4-2
ASSAGTGGSYYGYT | TRBD1 | TRBJ1-2 | TRBV6-1
SARYGGQRH | NA | TRBJ2-5 | TRBV20-1
ASSYRTSGGAMYEQF | TRBD2 | TRBJ2-1 | TRBV5-1
ASSQEGQGRVYEQY | TRBD1 | TRBJ2-7 | TRBV4-1
ASSLGWGRSTNEKLF | NA | TRBJ1-4 | TRBV7-6
ASSPIHRDRDSGEQY | TRBD1 | TRBJ2-7 | TRBV5-6
ASGGGLTEAF | NA | TRBJ1-1 | TRBV5-1
ASSQGQGISLNTEAF | TRBD1 | TRBJ1-1 | TRBV4-3
ASSQATGGTEAF | TRBD1 | TRBJ1-1 | TRBV4-2
AISGTGQQPQH | TRBD1 | TRBJ1-5 | TRBV10-3
ASSQVAGDISTEAF | NA | TRBJ1-1 | TRBV4-2
ASSLRTGEDSYGYT | TRBD1 | TRBJ1-2 | TRBV5-1
ASSNVGVRQVEGYT | NA | TRBJ1-2 | TRBV5-1
ASSLSRTGTTEAF | TRBD1 | TRBJ1-1 | TRBV28
AIGTGGGNEKLF | TRBD1 | TRBJ1-4 | TRBV10-3
ASSLVTSYGYT | NA | TRBJ1-2 | TRBV28
ASSLGGSLAGAKGTQY | TRBD2 | TRBJ2-5 | TRBV27
ASSPRGAGDLSDEQF | TRBD2 | TRBJ2-1 | TRBV7-6
ASSTWGQGFAEAF | NA | TRBJ1-1 | TRBV19
ASSSGGNTEAF | NA | TRBJ1-1 | TRBV18
ASRGQLSTDTQY | NA | TRBJ2-3 | TRBV19
ASRPLARRDTQY | NA | TRBJ2-3 | TRBV7-8
ASSRAGGTYEQY | TRBD2 | TRBJ2-7 | TRBV9
ASSPQGAANYGYT | TRBD1 | TRBJ1-2 | TRBV7-2
ASSWGGNTEAF | NA | TRBJ1-1 | TRBV5-4